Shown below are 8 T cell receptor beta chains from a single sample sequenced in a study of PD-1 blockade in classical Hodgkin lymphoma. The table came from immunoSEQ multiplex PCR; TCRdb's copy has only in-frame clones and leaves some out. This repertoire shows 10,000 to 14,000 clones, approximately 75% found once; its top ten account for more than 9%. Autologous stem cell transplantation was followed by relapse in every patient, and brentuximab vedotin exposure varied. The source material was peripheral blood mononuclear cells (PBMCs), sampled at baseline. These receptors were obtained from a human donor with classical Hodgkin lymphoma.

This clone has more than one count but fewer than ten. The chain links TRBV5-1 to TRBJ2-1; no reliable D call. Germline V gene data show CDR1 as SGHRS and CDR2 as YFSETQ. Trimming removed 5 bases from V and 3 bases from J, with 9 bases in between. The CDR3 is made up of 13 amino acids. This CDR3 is CASRTDDYNEQFF. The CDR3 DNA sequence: TGCGCCAGCAGGACCGACGACTACAATGAGCAGTTCTTC.

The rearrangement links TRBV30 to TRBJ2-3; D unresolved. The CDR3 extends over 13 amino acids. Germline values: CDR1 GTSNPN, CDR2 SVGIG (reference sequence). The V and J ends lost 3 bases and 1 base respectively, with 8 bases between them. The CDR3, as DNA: TGTGCCTGGAGAAGGGTCGGCACAGATACGCAGTATTTT. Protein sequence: CAWRRVGTDTQYF.

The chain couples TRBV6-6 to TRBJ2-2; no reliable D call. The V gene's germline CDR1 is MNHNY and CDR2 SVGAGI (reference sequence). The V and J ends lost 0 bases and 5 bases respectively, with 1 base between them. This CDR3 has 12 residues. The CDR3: CASSYSTGELFF. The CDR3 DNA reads TGTGCCAGCAGTTACTCGACCGGGGAGCTGTTTTTT.

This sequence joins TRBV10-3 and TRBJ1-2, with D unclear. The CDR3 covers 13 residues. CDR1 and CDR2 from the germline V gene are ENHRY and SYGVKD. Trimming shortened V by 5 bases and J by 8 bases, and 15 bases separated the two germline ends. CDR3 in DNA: TGTGCCATCAGTAACACCGGGCCCCACGGCTACACCTTC. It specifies CAISNTGPHGYTF.

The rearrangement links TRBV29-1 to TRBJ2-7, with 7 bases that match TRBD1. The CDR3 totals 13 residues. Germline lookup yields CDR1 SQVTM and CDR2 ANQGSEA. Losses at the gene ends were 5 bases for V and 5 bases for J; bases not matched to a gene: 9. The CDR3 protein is CSVSGATGNEQYF. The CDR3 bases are TGCAGCGTTTCTGGAGCGACAGGGAACGAGCAGTACTTC.

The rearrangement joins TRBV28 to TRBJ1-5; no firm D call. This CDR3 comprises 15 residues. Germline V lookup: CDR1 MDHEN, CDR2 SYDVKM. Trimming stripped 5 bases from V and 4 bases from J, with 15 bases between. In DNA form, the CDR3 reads TGTGCCAGCAGTCCGGGCCGGGTCCATAATCAGCCCCAGCATTTT. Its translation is CASSPGRVHNQPQHF.

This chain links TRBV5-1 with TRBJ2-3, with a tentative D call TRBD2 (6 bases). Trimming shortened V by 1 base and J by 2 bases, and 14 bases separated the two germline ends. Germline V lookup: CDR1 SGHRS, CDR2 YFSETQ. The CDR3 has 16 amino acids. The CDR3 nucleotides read TGCGCCAGCAGCTTGCTTCCGGGACTCATCACAGATACGCAGTATTTT. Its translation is CASSLLPGLITDTQYF.

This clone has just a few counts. CDR3 coding DNA: TGTGCCAGCAGCCAAGGCAGGGGTGACAATGAGCAGTTCTTC. Protein product: CASSQGRGDNEQFF. The V call is TRBV4-2, the J call TRBJ2-1; possibly TRBD1 for D (6 bases). From germline, CDR1 is LGHNA and CDR2 YNFKEQ. CDR3 size: 14 residues. Between the trimmed V and J ends, which lost 1 base and 5 bases, there was a span of 9 bases.